The 25 T cell receptor beta chains reported below all come from one sample, sequenced in a study of T-cell memory formation after mild COVID-19. TCRdb passed the 5' RACE reads through MiXCR, listing each CDR3 protein once. The sample consists of fewer than 450,000 distinct CDR3 sequences, approximately 25% of them appearing once. Sequenced input: PBMCs or a T cell subset sorted from them (not recorded which). Receptors originate from an adult woman who had mild COVID-19 (a few samples of this study predate the infection). Cell type and time point are not known.

This clonotype was seen a handful of times. This chain connects TRBV15 to TRBJ2-1; D remains ambiguous. The germline V gene has CDR1 LNHNV and CDR2 YYDKDF (reference sequence). CDR3 size: 13 residues. V dropped 1 base and J dropped 7 bases, with 8 bases sitting between them. DNA of the CDR3: TGTGCCACCAGCAGAGTACTGGGAAATGAGCAGTTCTTC. Protein sequence: CATSRVLGNEQFF.

In its sample, this clonotype was seen a few times. This sequence joins TRBV7-9 and TRBJ2-3; D possibly uses TRBD1 or TRBD2 (6 bases each). The germline V and J ends were trimmed by 2 bases and 4 bases, with 22 bases remaining between them. This CDR3 has 18 amino acids. Germline CDR1 reads SEHNR; CDR2 reads FQNEAQ (reference sequence). The CDR3: CASSLRGGGDNAADTQYF. CDR3 nucleotide sequence: TGTGCCAGCAGCTTAAGAGGAGGCGGGGACAATGCTGCAGATACGCAGTATTTT.

The rearrangement uses TRBV12-3 or TRBV12-4 and TRBJ2-4; either TRBD1 or TRBD2 may fit D (5 bases each). The V and J ends lost 3 bases and 4 bases respectively, with 13 bases between them. CDR3 length: 15 residues. The CDR3 nucleotides are TGTGCCAGCAGTTTCTCCGGGACCTGGAAAAACATTCAGTACTTC. Translation gives CASSFSGTWKNIQYF.

This clonotype appeared a few times. CDR3 sequence (DNA): TGCGCCAGCAGCGTCGGACAGGGGCCCTATGGCTACACCTTC. This codes for CASSVGQGPYGYTF. The chain joins TRBV5-1 to TRBJ1-2; 9 bases match TRBD1. The J segment lost 4 bases and the V segment lost 4 bases, leaving 5 bases of the junction unmatched. CDR1 is SGHRS, CDR2 YFSETQ, per germline. This CDR3 has 14 amino acids.

This clonotype was recorded a few times. The chain couples TRBV25-1 to TRBJ1-5; 7 nucleotides agree with TRBD1. Germline V CDR1 and CDR2: MGHDK, SYGVNS. This CDR3 spans 15 amino acids. With 1 base clipped from V and 2 bases from J, the junction kept 2 bases outside the gene matches. CDR3 coding DNA: TGTGCCAGCAGTGAATCAGGGACAGGCAATCAGCCCCAGCATTTT. This gives the protein CASSESGTGNQPQHF. Filled out from reference TRBV25-1 and TRBJ1-5, the complete variable domain reads EADIYQTPRYLVIGTGKKITLECSQTMGHDKMYWYQQDPGMELHLIHYSYGVNSTEKGDLSSESTVSRIRTEHFPLTLESARPSHTSQYLCASSESGTGNQPQHFGDGTRLSIL.

This chain connects TRBV28 to TRBJ1-5, with 12 bases lining up with TRBD1. V lost 6 bases, J lost 4 bases, and 7 bases stayed unmatched. Germline V gene sequence: CDR1 MDHEN, CDR2 SYDVKM. This CDR3 contains 16 residues. CDR3 sequence (DNA): TGTGCCAGCAGACGGGGGGGACAGGGGGCTAATCAGCCCCAGCATTTT. It codes for CASRRGGQGANQPQHF. Variable domain in full (rest from reference TRBV28 and TRBJ1-5): DVKVTQSSRYLVKRTGEKVFLECVQDMDHENMFWYRQDPGLGLRLIYFSYDVKMKEKGDIPEGYSVSREKKERFSLILESASTNQTSMYLCASRRGGQGANQPQHFGDGTRLSIL.

The chain recombines TRBV7-9 with TRBJ2-5; 7 nucleotides agree with TRBD1. This CDR3 spans 14 amino acids. Trimming removed 5 bases from V and 0 bases from J; junction bases left unmatched: 3. The germline V gene has CDR1 SEHNR and CDR2 FQNEAQ (reference sequence). CDR3 region: CASSRDSYQETQYF. CDR3 nucleotide sequence: TGTGCCAGCAGCCGGGACAGCTACCAAGAGACCCAGTACTTC. Variable domain in full (rest from reference TRBV7-9 and TRBJ2-5): DTGVSQNPRHKITKRGQNVTFRCDPISEHNRLYWYRQTLGQGPEFLTYFQNEAQLEKSRLLSDRFSAERPKGSFSTLEIQRTEQGDSAMYLCASSRDSYQETQYFGPGTRLLVL.

The chain links TRBV4-1 to TRBJ2-1; 7 bases agree with TRBD2. Germline-derived CDR1 and CDR2 are MGHRA and YSYEKL. J was trimmed by 0 bases and V by 5 bases; bases with no gene match: 13. The CDR3 runs 18 residues. The CDR3 spells CASSYPVGRGSSYNEQFF. CDR3 DNA sequence: TGCGCCAGCAGCTACCCTGTTGGGCGGGGGAGCTCCTACAATGAGCAGTTCTTC.

The chain employs TRBV7-9 and TRBJ2-3; the D is unclear. The CDR3 spans 15 residues. The ends were cut back, 2 bases at V and 11 bases at J, with 20 bases in the middle. Germline-derived CDR1 and CDR2 are SEHNR and FQNEAQ (reference sequence). The chain's CDR3 is CASSLKSAPSEVQYF. The DNA for the CDR3 is TGTGCCAGCAGCTTAAAGAGTGCCCCAAGTGAAGTGCAGTATTTT.

The rearrangement joins TRBV12-3 or TRBV12-4 to TRBJ1-2; TRBD1 agrees at 9 bases. CDR3 length equals 15 residues. Unmatched junction bases numbered 9, after V lost 2 bases and J lost 8 bases. This chain's CDR3 is CASSLSLQGAGGYTF. The CDR3 coding sequence is TGTGCCAGCAGTTTAAGCCTACAGGGGGCGGGAGGCTACACCTTC.

This sequence joins TRBV5-1 and TRBJ1-1; D ambiguous. Trimming shortened V by 4 bases and J by 0 bases, and 10 bases separated the two germline ends. Germline assignment: CDR1 SGHRS and CDR2 YFSETQ. The CDR3 loop spans 14 amino acids. CDR3 sequence reads: CASSALGLNTEAFF. CDR3 nucleotides: TGCGCCAGCAGCGCCCTAGGACTGAACACTGAAGCTTTCTTT.

The genes are TRBV19 and TRBJ2-1; 9 nucleotides agree with TRBD1. The CDR3 is 15 residues long. The germline V gene has CDR1 LNHDA and CDR2 SQIVND (reference sequence). V dropped 6 bases and J dropped 9; count of bases not matched to a gene: 12. CDR3 sequence (DNA): TGTGCCAGTAGACCTCTCCGGGACAGGGCAGGTGAGCAGTTCTTC. Translation: CASRPLRDRAGEQFF.

The V call is TRBV4-3, the J call TRBJ2-1, with 7 bases that match TRBD2. V lost 0 bases, J lost 2 bases, and 7 bases stayed unmatched. From germline, CDR1 is LGHNA and CDR2 YSLEER. There are 17 residues in the CDR3. CDR3 nucleotides: TGCGCCAGCAGCCAAGATCTGGTGGGACTAACCTACAATGAGCAGTTCTTC. Its translation is CASSQDLVGLTYNEQFF.

This clonotype was observed a few times. The chain links TRBV7-8 to TRBJ2-3; D is possibly TRBD2 (6 bases). V was shortened by 2 bases and J by 7 bases, with 13 bases between the two germline ends. The CDR3 runs 14 residues. Germline CDR1 is SGHVS and CDR2 is FQNEAQ. Here the CDR3 DNA reads TGTGCCAGCAGCTTAAGGAGGAGGGAAAATACGCAGTATTTT. Amino acids: CASSLRRRENTQYF.

The genes are TRBV6-1 and TRBJ2-7, with 8 bases aligning to TRBD1. Germline CDR1 is MNHNS and CDR2 is SASEGT. The CDR3 is 12 residues long. The trim removed 7 bases at V and 4 bases at J, leaving 3 bases unmatched. CDR3 loop: CASTRTGYEQYF. The CDR3, as DNA: TGTGCCAGCACCCGGACAGGGTACGAGCAGTACTTC.

This clonotype has more than one count but fewer than ten. J is TRBJ2-1 and V is TRBV19; no firm D call. Between the trimmed V and J ends, which lost 7 bases and 4 bases, there was a span of 11 bases. The CDR3 spans 13 residues. Germline V gives CDR1 LNHDA, CDR2 SQIVND (reference sequence). The CDR3 DNA sequence: TGTGCCAGTATTGACCTAGGATACAATGAGCAGTTCTTC. Translating it yields CASIDLGYNEQFF.

This chain uses TRBV12-3 or TRBV12-4 with TRBJ2-3; D not certain. The length of the CDR3 is 15 residues. Trimming stripped 3 bases from V and 1 base from J, with 11 bases between. The CDR3: CASSFRSARTDTQYF. The CDR3 coding sequence is TGTGCCAGCAGTTTCCGGTCGGCCCGCACAGATACGCAGTATTTT.

This clonotype was seen a few times. The chain couples TRBV9 to TRBJ2-7; D is uncertain. The V end was cut by 0 bases, the J end by 2 bases, with 12 bases between. The germline V gene encodes CDR1 SGDLS and CDR2 YYNGEE. The CDR3 is 15 amino acids. The CDR3 reads CASSVEGSSPYEQYF. The CDR3 DNA reads TGTGCCAGCAGCGTAGAAGGGTCTTCCCCCTACGAGCAGTACTTC.

This clonotype has more than one count but fewer than ten. The chain links TRBV13 to TRBJ2-7; 9 nucleotides line up with TRBD1. Germline loops: CDR1 PRHDT, CDR2 FYEKMQ (reference sequence). V was clipped by 5 bases and J by 6 bases; unmatched bases: 11. The CDR3 extends over 15 amino acids. The CDR3 loop reads CASSPRTGASPEQYF. The CDR3 nucleotides read TGTGCCAGCAGCCCACGGACAGGGGCGTCCCCCGAGCAGTACTTC.

The chain carries TRBV4-1 and TRBJ1-1, with 8 bases lining up with TRBD1. This CDR3 has 15 residues. Germline CDR1 reads MGHRA; CDR2 reads YSYEKL. The V segment lost 0 bases and the J segment 11 bases; nucleotides outside the gene matches: 11. CDR3 DNA: TGCGCCAGCAGCCAAGAGGTATCAGGGGGCGTCTGGGCTTTCTTT. The encoded protein is CASSQEVSGGVWAFF.

This clonotype appeared a few times. The chain uses TRBV11-2 and TRBJ2-1, with 9 bases fitting TRBD2. This CDR3 has 14 residues. With V trimmed by 4 bases and J by 2 bases, 0 bases remained unmatched. Germline CDR1 SGHAT, CDR2 FQNNGV. The CDR3 loop reads CASSWTSAYNEQFF. CDR3 DNA: TGTGCCAGCAGCTGGACTAGCGCCTACAATGAGCAGTTCTTC.

Only a few counts were recorded for this clonotype. The rearrangement links TRBV4-1 to TRBJ1-1; TRBD1 matches at 8 bases. This CDR3 contains 15 residues. Germline CDR1 reads MGHRA; CDR2 reads YSYEKL. J lost 11 bases, V lost 2 bases, and 13 bases had no gene match. CDR3 nucleotide sequence: TGCGCCAGCAGCCAATTTGCAGGGGGCGCAGGTTTGGCTTTCTTT. Amino acids: CASSQFAGGAGLAFF.

The V call is TRBV5-5, the J call TRBJ2-7; D unresolved. Germline-derived CDR1 and CDR2 are SGHKS and YYEKEE (reference sequence). V lost 0 bases to trimming and J lost 3 bases, with 7 bases between them. This CDR3 is built from 13 residues. CDR3 bases: TGTGCCAGCAGCTTGGACGTACTCTACGAGCAGTACTTC. Translated: CASSLDVLYEQYF.

The rearrangement links TRBV7-2 to TRBJ2-2; D uncertain. Trimming stripped 1 base from V and 6 bases from J, with 9 bases between. The CDR3 totals 14 residues. Germline CDR1 SGHTA, CDR2 FQGNSA. Here the CDR3 DNA reads TGTGCCAGCAGCTTAGAGCTATCGCCCGGGGAGCTGTTTTTT. This encodes CASSLELSPGELFF.

This chain links TRBV6-5 with TRBJ2-7; either TRBD1 or TRBD2 may fit D (5 bases each). The CDR3 runs to 14 residues. The V and J ends lost 1 base and 4 bases respectively, with 11 bases between them. Germline V gives CDR1 MNHEY, CDR2 SVGAGI. CDR3 in DNA: TGTGCCAGCAGTTACTTGGGGACGGAATACGAGCAGTACTTC. Amino acids: CASSYLGTEYEQYF.